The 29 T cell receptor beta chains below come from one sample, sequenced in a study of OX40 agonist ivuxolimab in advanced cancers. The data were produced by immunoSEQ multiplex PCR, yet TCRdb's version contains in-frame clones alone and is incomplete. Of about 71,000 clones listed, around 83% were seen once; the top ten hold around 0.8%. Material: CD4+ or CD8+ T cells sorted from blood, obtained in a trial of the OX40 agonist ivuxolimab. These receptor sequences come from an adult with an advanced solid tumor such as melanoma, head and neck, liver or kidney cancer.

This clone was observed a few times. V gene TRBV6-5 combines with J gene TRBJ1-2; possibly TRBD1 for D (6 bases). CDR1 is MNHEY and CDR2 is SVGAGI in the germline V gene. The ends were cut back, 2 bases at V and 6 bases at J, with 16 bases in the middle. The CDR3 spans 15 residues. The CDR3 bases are TGTGCCAGCAGTTACCCTCCTAGGGGGGGAGATGGCTACACCTTC. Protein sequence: CASSYPPRGGDGYTF.

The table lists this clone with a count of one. The CDR3 is CASSYSGTSTDTQYF. CDR3 DNA: TGTGCCAGCAGTTACTCAGGAACTAGCACAGATACGCAGTATTTT. The chain recombines TRBV6-5 with TRBJ2-3; D is uncertain. CDR3 length: 15 residues. The V gene lost 0 bases and the J gene lost 0 bases, with 7 bases spanning the gap. In germline, CDR1 is MNHEY, CDR2 SVGAGI.

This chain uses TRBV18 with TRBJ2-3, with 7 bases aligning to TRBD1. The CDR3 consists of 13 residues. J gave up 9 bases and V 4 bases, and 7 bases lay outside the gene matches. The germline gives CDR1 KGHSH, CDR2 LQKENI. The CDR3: CASSLRTGLTQYF. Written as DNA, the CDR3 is TGTGCCAGCTCACTGCGGACAGGTTTAACGCAGTATTTT.

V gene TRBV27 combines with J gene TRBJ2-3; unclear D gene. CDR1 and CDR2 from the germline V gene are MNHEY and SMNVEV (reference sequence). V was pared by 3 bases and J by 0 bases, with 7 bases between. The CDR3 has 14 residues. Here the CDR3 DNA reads TGTGCCAGCAGTTTTAGGATGAGCACAGATACGCAGTATTTT. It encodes CASSFRMSTDTQYF.

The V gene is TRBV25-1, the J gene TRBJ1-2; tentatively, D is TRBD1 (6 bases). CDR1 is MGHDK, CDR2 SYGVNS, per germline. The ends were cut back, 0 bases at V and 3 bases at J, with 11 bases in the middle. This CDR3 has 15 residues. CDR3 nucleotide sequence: TGTGCCAGCAGTGAATATCGGGGGGCAGACTATGGCTACACCTTC. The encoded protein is CASSEYRGADYGYTF.

In DNA, the CDR3 is TGCGCCAGCAGCTTAAGGACCAAGGAGAGCTCTGGAAACACCATATATTTT. This translates into CASSLRTKESSGNTIYF. The chain has TRBV5-1 and TRBJ1-3; D remains ambiguous. V lost 2 bases and J 0 bases, leaving 15 bases between the germline ends. Germline V gene sequence: CDR1 SGHRS, CDR2 YFSETQ. The CDR3 is made up of 17 amino acids.

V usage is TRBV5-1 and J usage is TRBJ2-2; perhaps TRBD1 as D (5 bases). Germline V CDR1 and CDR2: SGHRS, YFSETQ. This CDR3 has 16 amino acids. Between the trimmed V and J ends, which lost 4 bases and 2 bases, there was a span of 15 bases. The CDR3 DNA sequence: TGCGCCAGCAGCAAGATTAGGGGCGGAAACACCGGGGAGCTGTTTTTT. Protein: CASSKIRGGNTGELFF.

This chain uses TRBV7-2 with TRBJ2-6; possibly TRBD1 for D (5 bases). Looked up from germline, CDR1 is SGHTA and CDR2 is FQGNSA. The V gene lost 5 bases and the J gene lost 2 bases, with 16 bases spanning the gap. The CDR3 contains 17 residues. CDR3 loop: CASSLRSQGTGANVLTF. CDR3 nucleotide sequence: TGTGCCAGCAGCCTTCGGTCCCAGGGCACTGGGGCCAACGTCCTGACTTTC. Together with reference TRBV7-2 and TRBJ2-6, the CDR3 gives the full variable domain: GAGVSQSPSNKVTEKGKDVELRCDPISGHTALYWYRQSLGQGLEFLIYFQGNSAPDKSGLPSDRFSAERTGGSVSTLTIQRTQQEDSAVYLCASSLRSQGTGANVLTFGAGSRLTVL.

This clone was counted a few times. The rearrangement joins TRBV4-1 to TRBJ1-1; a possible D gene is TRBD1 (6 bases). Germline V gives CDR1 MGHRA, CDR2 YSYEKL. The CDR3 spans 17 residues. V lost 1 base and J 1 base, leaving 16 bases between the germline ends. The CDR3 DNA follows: TGCGCCAGCAGCCAAGTCGGAAGGGCCAGGGGGAACACTGAAGCTTTCTTT. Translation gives CASSQVGRARGNTEAFF.

Here the CDR3 reads CASSLATVGTGELFF. CDR3 DNA sequence: TGTGCCAGCAGCTTAGCCACGGTTGGTACCGGGGAGCTGTTTTTT. The V and J genes are TRBV7-9 and TRBJ2-2; D not resolved. CDR1 is SEHNR and CDR2 is FQNEAQ in the germline V gene (reference sequence). Trimming left V 0 bases short and J 5 bases short, with 10 bases between. The CDR3 has 15 residues.

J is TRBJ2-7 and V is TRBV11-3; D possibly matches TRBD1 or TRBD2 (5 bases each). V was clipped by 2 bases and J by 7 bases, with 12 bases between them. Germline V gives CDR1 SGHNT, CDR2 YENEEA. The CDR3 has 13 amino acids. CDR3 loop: CASSLWGRWEQYF. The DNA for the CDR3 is TGTGCCAGCAGCTTATGGGGACGGTGGGAGCAGTACTTC.

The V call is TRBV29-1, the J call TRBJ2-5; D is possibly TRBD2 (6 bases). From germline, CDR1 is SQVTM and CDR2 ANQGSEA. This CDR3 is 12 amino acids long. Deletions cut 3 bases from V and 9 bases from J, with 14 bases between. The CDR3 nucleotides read TGCAGCGTTGACGCGGGGCGTTGGGCCCAGTACTTC. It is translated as CSVDAGRWAQYF.

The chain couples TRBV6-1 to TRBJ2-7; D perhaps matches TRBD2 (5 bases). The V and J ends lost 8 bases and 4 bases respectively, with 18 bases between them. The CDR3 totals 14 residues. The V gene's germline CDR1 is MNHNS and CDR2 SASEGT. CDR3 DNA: TGTGCCAGCGGAGGTCCGGGAAAAAATTACGAGCAGTACTTC. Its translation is CASGGPGKNYEQYF.

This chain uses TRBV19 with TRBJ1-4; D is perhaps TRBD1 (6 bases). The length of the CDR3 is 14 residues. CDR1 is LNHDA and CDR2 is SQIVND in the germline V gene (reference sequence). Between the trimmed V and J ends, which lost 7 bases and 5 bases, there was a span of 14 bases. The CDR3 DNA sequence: TGTGCCAGTACCACAGGGAGGGGGAATGAAAAACTGTTTTTT. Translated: CASTTGRGNEKLFF.

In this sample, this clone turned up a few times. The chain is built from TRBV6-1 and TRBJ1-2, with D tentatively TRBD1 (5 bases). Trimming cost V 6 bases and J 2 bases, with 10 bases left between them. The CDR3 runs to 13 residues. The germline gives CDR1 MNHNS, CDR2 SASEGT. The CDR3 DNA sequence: TGTGCCAGCAGCCGCGGGGGAAACTATGGCTACACCTTC. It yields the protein CASSRGGNYGYTF.

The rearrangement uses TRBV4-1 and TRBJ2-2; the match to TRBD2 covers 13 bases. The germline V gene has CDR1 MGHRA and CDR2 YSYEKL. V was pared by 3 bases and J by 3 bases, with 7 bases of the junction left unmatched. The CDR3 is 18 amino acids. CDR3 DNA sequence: TGCGCCAGCAGCCAGGCCGGACTAGCGGGAGCGTACACCGGGGAGCTGTTTTTT. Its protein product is CASSQAGLAGAYTGELFF.

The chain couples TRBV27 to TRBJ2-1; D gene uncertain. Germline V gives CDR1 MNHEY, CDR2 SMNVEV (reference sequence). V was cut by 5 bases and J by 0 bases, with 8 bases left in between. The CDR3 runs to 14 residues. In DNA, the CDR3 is TGTGCCAGCAGTCCCGACCGCTCCTACAATGAGCAGTTCTTC. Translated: CASSPDRSYNEQFF.

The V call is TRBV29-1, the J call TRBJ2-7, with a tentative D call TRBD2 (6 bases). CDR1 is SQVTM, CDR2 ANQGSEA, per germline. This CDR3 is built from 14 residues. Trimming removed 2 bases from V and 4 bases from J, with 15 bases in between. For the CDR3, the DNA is TGCAGCGTTGAACTTGGCGGGATTGCGTACGAGCAGTACTTC. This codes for CSVELGGIAYEQYF.

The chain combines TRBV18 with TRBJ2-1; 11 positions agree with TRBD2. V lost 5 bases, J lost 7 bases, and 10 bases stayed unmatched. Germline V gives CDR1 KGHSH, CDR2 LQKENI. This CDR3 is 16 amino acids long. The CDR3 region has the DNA TGTGCCAGCTCATCCATAGCGGGGGGGCTTTTGAATGAGCAGTTCTTC. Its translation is CASSSIAGGLLNEQFF.

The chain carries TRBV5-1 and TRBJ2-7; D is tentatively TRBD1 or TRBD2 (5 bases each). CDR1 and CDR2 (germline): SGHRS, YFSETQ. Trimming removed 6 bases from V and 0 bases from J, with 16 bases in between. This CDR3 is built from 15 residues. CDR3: CASKPLAGGSYEQYF. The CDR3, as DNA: TGCGCCAGCAAGCCCCTAGCTGGGGGCTCCTACGAGCAGTACTTC.

CDR3 nucleotides: TGCGCCAGCAGCTTCTCACTGGCCAGTCAAGAGACCCAGTACTTC. It specifies CASSFSLASQETQYF. The genes are TRBV5-1 and TRBJ2-5; D unclear. V was pared by 2 bases and J by 2 bases, with 13 bases between. The CDR3 is 15 amino acids. The germline gives CDR1 SGHRS, CDR2 YFSETQ.

The CDR3 nucleotides are TGTGCCAGCGCCAGGACAGGGGATACCGGGGAGCTGTTTTTT. It is translated as CASARTGDTGELFF. The chain couples TRBV7-7 to TRBJ2-2; 9 bases agree with TRBD1. From germline, CDR1 is SSHAT and CDR2 FNYEAQ (reference sequence). V trimming: 8 bases; J trimming: 5 bases; junction bases outside the gene matches: 6. The CDR3 is 14 residues long.

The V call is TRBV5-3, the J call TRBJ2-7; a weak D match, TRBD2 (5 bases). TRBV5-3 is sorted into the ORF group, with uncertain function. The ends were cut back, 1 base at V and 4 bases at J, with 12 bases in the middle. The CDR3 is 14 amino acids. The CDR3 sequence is CARSLWRQVYEQYF. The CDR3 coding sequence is TGTGCCAGAAGCTTGTGGAGGCAGGTTTACGAGCAGTACTTC.

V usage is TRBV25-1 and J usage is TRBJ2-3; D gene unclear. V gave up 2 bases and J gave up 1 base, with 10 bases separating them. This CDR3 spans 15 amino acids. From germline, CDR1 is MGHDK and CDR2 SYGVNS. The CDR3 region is CASSEPPGRTDTQYF. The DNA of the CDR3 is TGTGCCAGCAGTGAACCCCCCGGCCGCACAGATACGCAGTATTTT.

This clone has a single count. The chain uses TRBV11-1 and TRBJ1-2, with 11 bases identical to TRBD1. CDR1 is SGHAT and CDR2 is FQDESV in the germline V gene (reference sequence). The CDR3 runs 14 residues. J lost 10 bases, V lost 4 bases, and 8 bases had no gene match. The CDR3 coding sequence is TGTGCCAGCAGCTCCGGACAGGGGGCGACCGCCTACACCTTC. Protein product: CASSSGQGATAYTF.

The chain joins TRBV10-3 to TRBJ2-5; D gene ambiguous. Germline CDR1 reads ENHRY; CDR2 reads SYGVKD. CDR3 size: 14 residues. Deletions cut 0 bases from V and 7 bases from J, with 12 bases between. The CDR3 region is CAISESTPEGTQYF. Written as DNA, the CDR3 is TGTGCCATCAGTGAGTCGACGCCGGAAGGGACCCAGTACTTC.

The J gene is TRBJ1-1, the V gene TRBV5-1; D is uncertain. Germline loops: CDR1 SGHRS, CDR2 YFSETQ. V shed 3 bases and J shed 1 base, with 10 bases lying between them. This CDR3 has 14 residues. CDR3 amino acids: CASSYGRANTEAFF. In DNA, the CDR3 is TGCGCCAGCAGCTACGGACGGGCGAACACTGAAGCTTTCTTT.

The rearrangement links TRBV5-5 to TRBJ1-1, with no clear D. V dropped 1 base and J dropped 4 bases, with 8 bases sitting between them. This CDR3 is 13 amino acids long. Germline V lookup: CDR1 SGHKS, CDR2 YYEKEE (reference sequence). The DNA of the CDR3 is TGTGCCAGCAGCTTGAGGACGGTCACTGAAGCTTTCTTT. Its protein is CASSLRTVTEAFF.

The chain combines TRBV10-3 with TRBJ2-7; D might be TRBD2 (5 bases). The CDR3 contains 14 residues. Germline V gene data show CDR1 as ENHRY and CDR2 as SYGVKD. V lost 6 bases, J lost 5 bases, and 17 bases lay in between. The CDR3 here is CAISPSLAFDEQYF. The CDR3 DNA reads TGTGCCATCAGCCCGAGTCTAGCTTTCGACGAGCAGTACTTC.